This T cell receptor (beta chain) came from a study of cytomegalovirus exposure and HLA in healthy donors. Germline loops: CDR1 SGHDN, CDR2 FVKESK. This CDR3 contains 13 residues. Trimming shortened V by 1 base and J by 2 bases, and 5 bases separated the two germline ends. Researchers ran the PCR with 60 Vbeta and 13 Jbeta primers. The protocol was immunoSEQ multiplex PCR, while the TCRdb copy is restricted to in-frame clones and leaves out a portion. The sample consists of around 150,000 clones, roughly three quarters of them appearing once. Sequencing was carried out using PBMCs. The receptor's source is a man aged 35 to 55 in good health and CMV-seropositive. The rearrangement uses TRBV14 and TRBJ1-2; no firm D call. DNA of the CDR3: TGTGCCAGCAGCCAAGGTCGGAACTATGGCTACACCTTC. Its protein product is CASSQGRNYGYTF.